Listed below are T cell receptor beta chains from one sample, sequenced in a study of shared clonotypes between healthy human individuals. Repertoires were generated with immunoSEQ multiplex PCR, while TCRdb's copy carries only in-frame clones and drops some. The top ten clones hold less than 15% of a sample with about 470,000 clones, roughly 77% of them seen once. Sequencing was carried out using PBMCs. These receptors were taken from a woman aged 35 to 49 in good health. Some clones in this sample may be carry-over from other donors' samples. Both conserved end residues are part of each CDR3. The D gene is left open where the match is weak. Rows give clone size only sometimes, using once, few, many, or a class for an expanded clone.

d_call	v_call	clone_size	j_call	cdr3_aa	cdr3_nt
-	TRBV11-2	-	TRBJ2-7	CASSLARNVNKYEQYF	TGTGCCAGCAGCTTAGCTCGGAACGTGAACAAGTACGAGCAGTACTTC
TRBD2	TRBV27	-	TRBJ2-1	CASSLPGTSGYNEQFF	TGTGCCAGCAGTTTACCTGGGACTAGCGGCTACAATGAGCAGTTCTTC
-	TRBV5-1	-	TRBJ2-7	CASSLAAGTSYEQYF	TGCGCCAGCAGCTTGGCGGCAGGGACCTCCTACGAGCAGTACTTC
-	TRBV7-7	-	TRBJ2-5	CASSLAGGAGTETQYF	TGTGCCAGCAGCTTAGCTGGGGGCGCCGGGACGGAGACCCAGTACTTC
TRBD2	TRBV4-3	-	TRBJ2-3	CASSQDRAGGADTQYF	TGCGCCAGCAGCCAAGATCGAGCGGGGGGCGCAGATACGCAGTATTTT
-	TRBV27	-	TRBJ2-7	CASSFSRGVAYEQYF	TGTGCCAGCAGTTTCTCCAGGGGGGTCGCCTACGAGCAGTACTTC
-	TRBV5-4	-	TRBJ2-3	CASSLRESNTQYF	TGTGCCAGCAGCTTACGGGAGTCTAATACGCAGTATTTT
-	TRBV9	-	TRBJ2-2	CASSVSPRHTGELFF	TGTGCCAGCAGCGTCTCTCCCCGGCACACCGGGGAGCTGTTTTTT
-	TRBV5-1	-	TRBJ2-1	CASSLEGTYNEQFF	TGCGCCAGCAGCTTGGAGGGGACCTACAATGAGCAGTTCTTC
-	TRBV5-1	-	TRBJ2-3	CASSRGSGDTQYF	TGCGCCTCAAGCCGGGGGTCAGGCGATACGCAGTATTTT
TRBD2	TRBV5-6	-	TRBJ2-1	CASSSPGLAGSYNEQFF	TGTGCCAGCAGCTCTCCGGGACTAGCGGGGAGTTACAATGAGCAGTTCTTC
-	TRBV11-2	once	TRBJ1-1	CASSRGTYTEAFF	TGTGCCAGCAGCAGAGGGACCTACACTGAAGCTTTCTTT
TRBD1	TRBV9	-	TRBJ2-1	CASSVGASGTADNEQFF	TGTGCCAGCAGCGTAGGGGCGTCAGGGACAGCTGACAATGAGCAGTTCTTC
-	TRBV23-1	-	TRBJ2-7	CASSQILGRSYEQYF	TGCGCCAGCAGTCAAATCTTGGGGCGTTCCTACGAGCAGTACTTC
-	TRBV7-9	-	TRBJ2-3	CASSLERPGESDTQYF	TGTGCCAGCAGCTTGGAGCGGCCCGGAGAATCAGATACGCAGTATTTT
TRBD1	TRBV7-2	many	TRBJ1-2	CASSLRQGISLYYGYTF	TGTGCCAGCAGCTTGAGACAGGGGATAAGTCTATACTATGGCTACACCTTC
-	TRBV5-1	-	TRBJ1-5	CASSLTGRDSNQPQHF	TGCGCCAGCAGCTTGACCGGGAGAGATAGCAATCAGCCCCAGCATTTT
TRBD2	TRBV18	-	TRBJ2-7	CASSDNAGTSIWQYF	TGTGCCAGCTCAGATAATGCCGGGACTAGTATATGGCAGTACTTC
-	TRBV10-3	-	TRBJ1-5	CAIKKDGTANQPQHF	TGTGCCATCAAGAAGGACGGGACGGCCAATCAGCCCCAGCATTTT
-	TRBV29-1	once	TRBJ2-5	CSAIGLVETQYF	TGCAGCGCTATCGGACTGGTGGAGACCCAGTACTTC
TRBD1	TRBV28	-	TRBJ2-7	CASSNPGQPYEQYF	TGTGCCAGCAGTAACCCGGGACAGCCCTACGAGCAGTACTTC
-	TRBV11-2	-	TRBJ2-5	CASSPLEGPRVQQYF	TGTGCCAGCAGCCCCCTGGAAGGGCCCCGGGTCCAGCAGTACTTC
-	TRBV10-2	-	TRBJ2-5	CASALGRGILQETQYF	TGCGCCAGCGCCCTGGGGAGGGGGATTTTGCAAGAGACCCAGTACTTC
-	TRBV7-6	many	TRBJ2-5	CASSARLETQYF	TGTGCCAGCAGCGCCCGGCTGGAGACCCAGTACTTC
TRBD1	TRBV28	-	TRBJ2-7	CASQTGGASYEQYF	TGTGCCAGCCAAACAGGGGGCGCGTCCTACGAGCAGTACTTC
-	TRBV9	-	TRBJ2-1	CASSVVSSTYNEQFF	TGTGCCAGCAGCGTAGTTTCTAGCACCTACAATGAGCAGTTCTTC
-	TRBV29-1	many	TRBJ2-2	CSVDGRNTGELFF	TGCAGCGTTGACGGGCGGAACACCGGGGAGCTGTTTTTT
TRBD2	TRBV28	once	TRBJ2-7	CASFTSGRAKGEQYF	TGTGCCAGCTTTACTAGCGGGAGGGCCAAGGGCGAGCAGTACTTC
TRBD1	TRBV18	-	TRBJ2-7	CASSTGQGGLSYEQYF	TGTGCCAGCTCAACGGGACAGGGGGGCCTCTCCTACGAGCAGTACTTC
TRBD2	TRBV11-1	-	TRBJ2-5	CASSRTSGRGQETQYF	TGTGCCAGCAGCCGGACTAGCGGGAGAGGGCAAGAGACCCAGTACTTC
-	TRBV5-1	few	TRBJ1-2	CASSLEGIDYGYTF	TGCGCCAGCAGCTTGGAGGGGATTGACTATGGCTACACCTTC
-	TRBV6-1	few	TRBJ2-1	CATHLAPTSYNEQFF	TGTGCCACGCACCTAGCCCCCACTTCCTACAATGAGCAGTTCTTC
-	TRBV6-6	-	TRBJ2-2	CASSYLVVSTGELFF	TGTGCCAGCAGTTACTTGGTAGTAAGCACCGGGGAGCTGTTTTTT
-	TRBV5-6	-	TRBJ1-2	CASSRSPPRHGYTF	TGTGCCAGCAGCCGCTCACCCCCAAGGCATGGCTACACCTTC
-	TRBV7-3	-	TRBJ2-1	CASSLQGQYNEQFF	TGTGCCAGCAGCTTACAGGGTCAGTACAATGAGCAGTTCTTC